One sample yielded the 30 T cell receptor beta chains listed below, sequenced in a study of blood T cell repertoires in COVID-19. Profiling relied on immunoSEQ multiplex PCR, and the TCRdb table lists in-frame clones only, not all of them. The data hold 200,000 or so clones, with 84% observed a single time. Input material: PBMCs or T cells enriched from blood (not recorded which). All receptors come from a man in his sixties who had recovered from COVID-19.

The rearrangement links TRBV5-8 to TRBJ1-1, with D possibly being TRBD1 (6 bases). The CDR3 spans 13 residues. V shed 0 bases and J shed 10 bases, with 13 bases lying between them. Germline CDR1 and CDR2: SGHTS and YDEGEE. This chain's CDR3 is CASSLADRWGAFF. As DNA, the CDR3 is TGTGCCAGCAGCTTGGCCGACAGGTGGGGAGCTTTCTTT.

The chain combines TRBV5-1 with TRBJ1-1; D unresolved. V lost 5 bases, J lost 3 bases, and 17 bases lay in between. The CDR3 consists of 15 residues. From germline, CDR1 is SGHRS and CDR2 YFSETQ. The CDR3 reads CASRSAGGEHTEAFF. As DNA, the CDR3 is TGCGCCAGCAGGTCCGCGGGAGGCGAGCACACTGAAGCTTTCTTT.

The chain carries TRBV10-3 and TRBJ1-2, with no clear D. V lost 3 bases and J lost 5, with 13 bases in between. The CDR3 sequence is 14 residues long. Germline CDR1 reads ENHRY; CDR2 reads SYGVKD. This CDR3 reads CAISDPREPYGYTF. The CDR3 DNA sequence: TGTGCCATCAGTGATCCCCGGGAGCCTTATGGCTACACCTTC.

The chain recombines TRBV19 with TRBJ2-4; 11 nucleotides agree with TRBD1. CDR3 size: 14 residues. Germline V lookup: CDR1 LNHDA, CDR2 SQIVND (reference sequence). The V gene end was trimmed by 6 bases and the J gene end by 6 bases; junction bases not matched to a gene: 4. The CDR3: CASRYGQGANIQYF. The DNA of the CDR3 is TGTGCCAGTAGGTATGGACAGGGGGCAAACATTCAGTACTTC.

The rearrangement links TRBV11-3 to TRBJ1-1, with D uncertain. Germline V CDR1 and CDR2: SGHNT, YENEEA. V shed 4 bases and J shed 6 bases, with 15 bases lying between them. The CDR3 is 14 residues long. CDR3 sequence reads: CASSSDITGAEAFF. In DNA, the CDR3 is TGTGCCAGCAGCTCCGACATCACCGGGGCTGAAGCTTTCTTT.

The V and J genes are TRBV14 and TRBJ2-5; a weak D match, TRBD2 (5 bases). Trimming cost V 7 bases and J 6 bases, with 18 bases left between them. This CDR3 spans 14 amino acids. Germline V gene lookup returns CDR1 SGHDN and CDR2 FVKESK. The CDR3 is CASKRTFSGKTQYF. The CDR3 DNA reads TGTGCCAGCAAGCGGACTTTTTCGGGCAAGACCCAGTACTTC.

The rearrangement links TRBV7-2 to TRBJ1-2; no firm D call. The CDR3 length is 13 residues. Germline CDR1 SGHTA, CDR2 FQGNSA. V was shortened by 3 bases and J by 4 bases, with 9 bases between the two germline ends. The CDR3 DNA reads as TGTGCCAGCAGCTTTACAGCAAGCTATGGCTACACCTTC. It translates to CASSFTASYGYTF.

The V and J genes are TRBV27 and TRBJ2-1; TRBD2 aligns across 9 bases. V shed 6 bases, J shed 10 bases, and the junction held 7 bases outside the gene matches. The CDR3 runs 13 residues. Per the germline V gene, CDR1 is MNHEY and CDR2 is SMNVEV (reference sequence). CDR3: CASRAGGRTEQFF. CDR3 sequence (DNA): TGTGCCAGCAGAGCGGGGGGCCGAACGGAGCAGTTCTTC.

The V gene is TRBV5-1, the J gene TRBJ1-1; 9 positions agree with TRBD1. V gave up 4 bases and J gave up 7 bases; unmatched junction bases: 8. Germline CDR1 and CDR2: SGHRS and YFSETQ. The CDR3 extends over 14 amino acids. This CDR3 reads CASSPRTGVVEAFF. CDR3 coding DNA: TGCGCCAGCAGCCCTAGGACAGGGGTCGTTGAAGCTTTCTTT. The complete variable domain, with remaining parts taken from reference TRBV5-1 and TRBJ1-1, reads KAGVTQTPRYLIKTRGQQVTLSCSPISGHRSVSWYQQTPGQGLQFLFEYFSETQRNKGNFPGRFSGRQFSNSRSEMNVSTLELGDSALYLCASSPRTGVVEAFFGQGTRLTVV.

The chain joins TRBV6-2 or TRBV6-3 to TRBJ1-4; D remains ambiguous. The length of the CDR3 is 15 residues. From germline, CDR1 is MNHEY and CDR2 SVGEGT. Trimming stripped 0 bases from V and 4 bases from J, with 9 bases between. This CDR3 is CASSYSGIGNEKLFF. The CDR3 nucleotides read TGTGCCAGCAGTTACTCCGGGATCGGTAATGAAAAACTGTTTTTT.

This clone was picked up one time. The chain combines TRBV21-1 with TRBJ1-2; the table assigns TRBD1, which was not confirmed against the DNA. TRBV21-1 is deemed a pseudogene. This CDR3 region has 14 residues. CDR3 nucleotide sequence: TGTGCCAGCAGCAAGGACAGCCCTCTTGGCGGCTACACCTTC. It specifies CASSKDSPLGGYTF.

V is TRBV9 and J is TRBJ1-2; D remains unclear. The germline V and J ends were trimmed by 2 bases and 0 bases, with 11 bases remaining between them. Germline V gene data show CDR1 as SGDLS and CDR2 as YYNGEE. CDR3 length: 15 residues. The CDR3 region has the DNA TGTGCCAGCAGCGTCAGCACGGGGACTAACTATGGCTACACCTTC. This sequence encodes CASSVSTGTNYGYTF.

This sequence joins TRBV5-1 and TRBJ1-2; D is possibly TRBD1 (6 bases). V lost 3 bases, J lost 7 bases, and 19 bases lay in between. The CDR3 is 15 residues long. CDR1 SGHRS and CDR2 YFSETQ come from the germline V gene. CDR3 nucleotides: TGCGCCAGCAGCTCCGTACCGAGGGGGGGGCTTGGCTACACCTTC. This encodes CASSSVPRGGLGYTF. The whole variable domain, filled in from reference TRBV5-1 and TRBJ1-2, reads KAGVTQTPRYLIKTRGQQVTLSCSPISGHRSVSWYQQTPGQGLQFLFEYFSETQRNKGNFPGRFSGRQFSNSRSEMNVSTLELGDSALYLCASSSVPRGGLGYTFGSGTRLTVV.

V and J are TRBV7-9 and TRBJ1-3, with D possibly matching TRBD1 (6 bases). The CDR3 runs to 15 residues. Deletions cut 5 bases from V and 4 bases from J, with 15 bases between. Germline assignment: CDR1 SEHNR and CDR2 FQNEAQ (reference sequence). CDR3 nucleotide sequence: TGTGCCAGCAGCAAAACCGGGACATCGGGAAACACCATATATTTT. It specifies CASSKTGTSGNTIYF.

The chain links TRBV20-1 to TRBJ1-4; 10 nucleotides line up with TRBD1. The V and J ends lost 3 bases and 6 bases, in that order; junction bases with no gene match: 4. Germline V gene sequence: CDR1 DFQATT, CDR2 SNEGSKA (reference sequence). There are 14 residues in the CDR3. CDR3 sequence reads: CSASTGTGDEKLFF. The CDR3, as DNA: TGCAGTGCTAGTACCGGGACAGGGGATGAAAAACTGTTTTTT.

In its sample, this clone was seen a few times. The chain has TRBV29-1 and TRBJ1-1, with 8 bases identical to TRBD1. After removal of 1 base from V and 9 bases from J, the junction contained 13 bases not matched to a gene. The germline V gene has CDR1 SQVTM and CDR2 ANQGSEA. The CDR3 is 15 amino acids. The CDR3 spells CSVEAPRQGKGKAFF. The DNA for the CDR3 is TGCAGCGTTGAAGCCCCACGACAGGGGAAGGGTAAAGCTTTCTTT.

This chain connects TRBV7-6 to TRBJ2-1; 10 bases fit TRBD1. The CDR3 is 16 residues long. Germline CDR1 is SGHVS and CDR2 is FNYEAQ. With V trimmed by 3 bases and J by 4 bases, 6 bases remained unmatched. CDR3 region: CASSLTGTGAYNEQFF. In nucleotides, the CDR3 is TGTGCCAGCAGCTTGACCGGGACAGGGGCTTACAATGAGCAGTTCTTC.

This CDR3 reads CASSTPLAGGPETQYF. The DNA of the CDR3 is TGTGCCAGCAGTACCCCACTAGCGGGGGGGCCTGAGACCCAGTACTTC. The genes are TRBV7-9 and TRBJ2-5; TRBD2 matches at 13 bases. The trim removed 6 bases at V and 5 bases at J, leaving 9 bases unmatched. The V gene's germline CDR1 is SEHNR and CDR2 FQNEAQ (reference sequence). The CDR3 contains 16 residues.

The V and J genes are TRBV13 and TRBJ1-2; 8 positions agree with TRBD1. J lost 4 bases, V lost 5 bases, and 9 bases had no gene match. The CDR3 consists of 15 residues. Germline lookup yields CDR1 PRHDT and CDR2 FYEKMQ (reference sequence). CDR3 in amino acids: CASSHTGTGIYGYTF. DNA of the CDR3: TGTGCCAGCAGCCATACCGGGACAGGAATCTATGGCTACACCTTC.

The rearrangement links TRBV2 to TRBJ2-3; the match to TRBD1 covers 10 bases. The CDR3 is made up of 17 amino acids. Germline V CDR1 and CDR2: SNHLY, FYNNEI. The J segment lost 3 bases and the V segment lost 7 bases, leaving 13 bases of the junction unmatched. Here the CDR3 reads CASIGRTGGVETDTQYF. In DNA form, the CDR3 reads TGTGCCAGCATTGGCCGGACAGGGGGAGTTGAAACAGATACGCAGTATTTT.

The chain combines TRBV19 with TRBJ2-7; TRBD1 agrees at 9 bases. The CDR3 spans 15 residues. Germline CDR1 LNHDA, CDR2 SQIVND (reference sequence). J lost 6 bases, V lost 6 bases, and 12 bases had no gene match. CDR3 loop: CASSLPGTGPPEQYF. CDR3 DNA sequence: TGTGCCAGTAGCCTACCCGGGACAGGGCCCCCCGAGCAGTACTTC.

The V and J genes are TRBV28 and TRBJ2-7; 9 nucleotides agree with TRBD2. This CDR3 is built from 15 residues. Germline V gene sequence: CDR1 MDHEN, CDR2 SYDVKM. V lost 6 bases and J lost 0; bases outside the gene matches: 6. CDR3 amino acids: CASSLTSGVSYEQYF. DNA of the CDR3: TGTGCCAGCAGCCTGACTAGCGGAGTCTCCTACGAGCAGTACTTC.

This rearrangement joins TRBV6-5 to TRBJ1-5; D call uncertain. Trimming removed 0 bases from V and 0 bases from J, with 6 bases in between. The CDR3 totals 15 residues. Germline values: CDR1 MNHEY, CDR2 SVGAGI. CDR3 sequence reads: CASSYSSGSNQPQHF. CDR3 in DNA: TGTGCCAGCAGTTACTCGTCAGGTAGCAATCAGCCCCAGCATTTT.

The CDR3 DNA sequence: TGTGCCAGCAGTGAAGGAACAAGCAATCAGCCCCAGCATTTT. This sequence encodes CASSEGTSNQPQHF. The chain uses TRBV2 and TRBJ1-5; no clear D. In germline, CDR1 is SNHLY, CDR2 FYNNEI. The CDR3 contains 14 residues. V gave up 1 base and J gave up 1 base, with 5 bases separating them.

The chain recombines TRBV5-1 with TRBJ1-5; the match to TRBD1 covers 7 bases. The germline CDR1 and CDR2 sequences are SGHRS and YFSETQ. This CDR3 spans 13 amino acids. Trimming cost V 4 bases and J 7 bases; bases outside gene matches: 5. CDR3 bases: TGCGCCAGCAGCCTAACAGGGGAACAGCCCCAGCATTTT. Its protein is CASSLTGEQPQHF.

This clone was observed a single time. The chain recombines TRBV30 with TRBJ1-5; D possibly corresponds to TRBD1 (5 bases). Trimming stripped 2 bases from V and 4 bases from J, with 9 bases between. The germline CDR1 and CDR2 sequences are GTSNPN and SVGIG (reference sequence). The CDR3 sequence is 13 residues long. The CDR3, as DNA: TGTGCCTGGAGTCCGGGGGGGAATCAGCCCCAGCATTTT. Translation: CAWSPGGNQPQHF.

CDR3 bases: TGTGCCACCAGCTCCGGACTAGCCGATACGCAGTATTTT. Translated, it gives CATSSGLADTQYF. This sequence joins TRBV15 and TRBJ2-3, with 8 positions matching TRBD2. The CDR3 spans 13 residues. Germline trimming cut 5 bases from V and 6 bases from J; bases unmatched to any gene: 4. CDR1 LNHNV and CDR2 YYDKDF come from the germline V gene (reference sequence).

This chain links TRBV6-5 with TRBJ2-7, with 8 bases fitting TRBD2. The CDR3 contains 16 residues. V gave up 0 bases and J gave up 3 bases; unmatched junction bases: 7. Germline lookup yields CDR1 MNHEY and CDR2 SVGAGI. CDR3 DNA sequence: TGTGCCAGCAGTTACTCCTACGGGGGGGGACACTACGAGCAGTACTTC. This sequence encodes CASSYSYGGGHYEQYF.

Only one count was recorded for this clone. The rearrangement uses TRBV18 and TRBJ2-3, with 7 bases lining up with TRBD1. The CDR3 contains 15 residues. V gave up 2 bases and J gave up 3 bases; unmatched junction bases: 5. Germline values: CDR1 KGHSH, CDR2 LQKENI. CDR3 DNA: TGTGCCAGCTCACCAGCTGACAGGGCGACAGATACGCAGTATTTT. Its protein is CASSPADRATDTQYF.

The CDR3 here is CSASLPGGFGNTIYF. The CDR3 DNA sequence: TGCAGTGCTAGTCTACCGGGGGGCTTTGGAAACACCATATATTTT. The gene calls are TRBV20-1 and TRBJ1-3, with D perhaps TRBD1 (6 bases). From germline, CDR1 is DFQATT and CDR2 SNEGSKA (reference sequence). This CDR3 has 15 residues. V lost 3 bases and J lost 3, with 15 bases in between.